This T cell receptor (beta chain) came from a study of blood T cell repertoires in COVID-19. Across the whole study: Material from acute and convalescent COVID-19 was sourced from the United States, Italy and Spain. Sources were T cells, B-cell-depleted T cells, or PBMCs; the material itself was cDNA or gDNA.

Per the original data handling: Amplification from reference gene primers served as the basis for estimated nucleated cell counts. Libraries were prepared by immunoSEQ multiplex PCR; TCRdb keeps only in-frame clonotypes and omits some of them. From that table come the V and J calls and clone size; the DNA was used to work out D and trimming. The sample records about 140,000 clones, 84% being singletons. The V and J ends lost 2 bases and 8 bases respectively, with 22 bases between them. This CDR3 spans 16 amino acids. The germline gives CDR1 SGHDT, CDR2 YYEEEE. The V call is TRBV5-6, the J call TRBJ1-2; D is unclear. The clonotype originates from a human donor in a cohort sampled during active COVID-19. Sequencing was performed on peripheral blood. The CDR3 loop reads CASSFTLTMMRLGYTF. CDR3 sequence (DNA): TGTGCCAGCAGCTTCACCCTCACTATGATGCGTCTGGGCTACACCTTC.